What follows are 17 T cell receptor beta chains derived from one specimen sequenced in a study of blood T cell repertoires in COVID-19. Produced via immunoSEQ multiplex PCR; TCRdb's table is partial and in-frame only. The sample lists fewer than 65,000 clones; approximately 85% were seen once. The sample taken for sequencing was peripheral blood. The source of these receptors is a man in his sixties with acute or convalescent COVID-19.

DNA of the CDR3: TGTGCCACCAGCGGAGGGGAGGACTTTCGAACTGAAGCTTTCTTT. Residues: CATSGGEDFRTEAFF. The chain joins TRBV15 to TRBJ1-1; the D gene is possibly TRBD1 (5 bases). V lost 5 bases to trimming and J lost 5 bases, with 18 bases between them. Germline assignment: CDR1 LNHNV and CDR2 YYDKDF (reference sequence). There are 15 residues in the CDR3.

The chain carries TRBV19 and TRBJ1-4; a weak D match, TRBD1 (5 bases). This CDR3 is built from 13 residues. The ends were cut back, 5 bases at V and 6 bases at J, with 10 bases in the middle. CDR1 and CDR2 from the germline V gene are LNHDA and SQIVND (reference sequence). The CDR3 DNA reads TGTGCCAGTAGTCAGGGAAGTCATGAAAAACTGTTTTTT. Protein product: CASSQGSHEKLFF.

The CDR3 protein is CASSAGWGRVNEQFF. The CDR3 nucleotides read TGTGCCAGCAGCGCTGGTTGGGGGAGGGTCAATGAGCAGTTCTTC. V usage is TRBV7-3 and J usage is TRBJ2-1; 7 bases fit TRBD2. Germline CDR1 and CDR2: SGHTA and FQGTGA. The trim removed 5 bases at V and 6 bases at J, leaving 10 bases unmatched. CDR3 length: 15 amino acids.

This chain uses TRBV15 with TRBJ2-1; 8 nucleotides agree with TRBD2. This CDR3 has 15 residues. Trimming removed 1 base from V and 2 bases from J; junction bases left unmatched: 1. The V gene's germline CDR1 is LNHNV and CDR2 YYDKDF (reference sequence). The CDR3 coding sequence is TGTGCCACCAGCAGAGCGGGAGGGCCCTACAATGAGCAGTTCTTC. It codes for CATSRAGGPYNEQFF.

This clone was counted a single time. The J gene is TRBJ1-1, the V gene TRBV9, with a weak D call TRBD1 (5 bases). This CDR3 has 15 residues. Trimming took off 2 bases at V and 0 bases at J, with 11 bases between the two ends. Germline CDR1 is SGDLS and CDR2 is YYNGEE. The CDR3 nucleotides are TGTGCCAGCAGCGTCACGGGACTCCTGAACACTGAAGCTTTCTTT. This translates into CASSVTGLLNTEAFF.

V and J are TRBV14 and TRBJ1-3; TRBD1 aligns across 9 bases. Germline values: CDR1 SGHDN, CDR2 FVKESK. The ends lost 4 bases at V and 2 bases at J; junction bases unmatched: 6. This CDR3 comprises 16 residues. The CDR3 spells CASSLGTGRTGNTIYF. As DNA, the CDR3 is TGTGCCAGCAGCCTCGGGACAGGGAGGACTGGAAACACCATATATTTT.

This CDR3 is CASSPGGPSYNEQFF. CDR3 nucleotide sequence: TGTGCCAGCAGCCCAGGGGGCCCTTCCTACAATGAGCAGTTCTTC. V gene TRBV11-3 combines with J gene TRBJ2-1; 8 bases fit TRBD1. This CDR3 comprises 15 residues. V was clipped by 5 bases and J by 1 base; unmatched bases: 4. The germline CDR1 and CDR2 sequences are SGHNT and YENEEA.

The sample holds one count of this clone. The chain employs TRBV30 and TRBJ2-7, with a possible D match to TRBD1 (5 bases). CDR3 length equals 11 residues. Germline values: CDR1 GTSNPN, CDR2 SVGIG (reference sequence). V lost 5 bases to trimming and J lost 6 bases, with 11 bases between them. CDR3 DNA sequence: TGTGCCTGGGGCAGGGTGGGCGAGCAGTACTTC. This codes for CAWGRVGEQYF.

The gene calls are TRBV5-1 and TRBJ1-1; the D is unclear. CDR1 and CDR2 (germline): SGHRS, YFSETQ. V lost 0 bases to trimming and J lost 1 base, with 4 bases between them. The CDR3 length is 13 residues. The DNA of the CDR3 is TGCGCCAGCAGCTTGGAACAGAACACTGAAGCTTTCTTT. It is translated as CASSLEQNTEAFF.

CDR3 DNA: TGCAGCGTTGGCCGGGACAGGGGTACCTACGAGCAGTACTTC. Its protein product is CSVGRDRGTYEQYF. V usage is TRBV29-1 and J usage is TRBJ2-7; 10 bases are shared with TRBD1. This CDR3 comprises 14 residues. Looked up from germline, CDR1 is SQVTM and CDR2 is ANQGSEA. Trimming at V came to 4 bases and at J to 2 bases, leaving 5 bases not matched to a gene.

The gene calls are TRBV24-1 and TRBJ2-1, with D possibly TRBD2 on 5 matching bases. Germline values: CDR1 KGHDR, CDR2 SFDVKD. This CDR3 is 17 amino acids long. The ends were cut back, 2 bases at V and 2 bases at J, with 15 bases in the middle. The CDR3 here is CATSDSRSTNPYNEQFF. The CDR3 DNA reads TGTGCCACCAGTGATTCCAGATCGACTAACCCCTACAATGAGCAGTTCTTC.

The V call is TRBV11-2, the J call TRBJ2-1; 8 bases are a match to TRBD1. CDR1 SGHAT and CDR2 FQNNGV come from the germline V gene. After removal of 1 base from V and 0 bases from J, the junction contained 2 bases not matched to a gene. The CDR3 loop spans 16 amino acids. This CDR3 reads CASSLAGQGSYNEQFF. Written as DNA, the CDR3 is TGTGCCAGCAGCTTAGCCGGACAGGGCTCCTACAATGAGCAGTTCTTC.

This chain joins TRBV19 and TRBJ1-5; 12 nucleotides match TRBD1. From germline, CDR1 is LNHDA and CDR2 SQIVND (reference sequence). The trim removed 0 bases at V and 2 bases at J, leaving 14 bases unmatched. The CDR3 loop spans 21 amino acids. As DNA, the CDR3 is TGTGCCAGTAGTATAGATATTGGGACCGGGACAGGGGGCTGGGGCAATCAGCCCCAGCATTTT. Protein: CASSIDIGTGTGGWGNQPQHF.

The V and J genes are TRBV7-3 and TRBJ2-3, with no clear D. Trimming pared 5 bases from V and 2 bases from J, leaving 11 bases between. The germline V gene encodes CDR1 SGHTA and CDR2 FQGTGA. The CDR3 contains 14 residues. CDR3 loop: CASSASMYTDTQYF. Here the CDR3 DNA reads TGTGCCAGCAGCGCATCTATGTACACAGATACGCAGTATTTT.

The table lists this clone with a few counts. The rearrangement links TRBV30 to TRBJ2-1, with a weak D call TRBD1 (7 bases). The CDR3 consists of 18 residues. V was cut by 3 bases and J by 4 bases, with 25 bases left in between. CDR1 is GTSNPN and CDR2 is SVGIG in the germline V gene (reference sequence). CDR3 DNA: TGTGCCTGGAGAACACGCCGTTCAGGCAGGGGGGCTTACAATGAGCAGTTCTTC. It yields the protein CAWRTRRSGRGAYNEQFF.

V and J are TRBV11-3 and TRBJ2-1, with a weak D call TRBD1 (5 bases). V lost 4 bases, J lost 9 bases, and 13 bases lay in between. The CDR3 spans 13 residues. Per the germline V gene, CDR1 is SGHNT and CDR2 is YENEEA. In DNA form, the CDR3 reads TGTGCCAGCAGCTCTTACGCCCAGGGTGAGCAGTTCTTC. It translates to CASSSYAQGEQFF. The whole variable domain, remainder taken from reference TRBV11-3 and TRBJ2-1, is EAGVVQSPRYKIIEKKQPVAFWCNPISGHNTLYWYLQNLGQGPELLIRYENEEAVDDSQLPKDRFSAERLKGVDSTLKIQPAELGDSAVYLCASSSYAQGEQFFGPGTRLTVL.

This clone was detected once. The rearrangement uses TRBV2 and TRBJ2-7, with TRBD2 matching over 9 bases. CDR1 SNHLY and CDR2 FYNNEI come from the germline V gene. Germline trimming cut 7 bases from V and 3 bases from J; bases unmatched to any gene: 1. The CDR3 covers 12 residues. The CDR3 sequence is CASKTSGYEQYF. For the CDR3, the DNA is TGTGCCAGCAAGACTAGCGGCTACGAGCAGTACTTC.